The 7 T cell receptor beta chains presented below share a single source sample, sequenced in a study of regulatory T cells in long-lasting Graves disease. The time point: newly diagnosed GD, antithyroid drugs for less than 3 months. Extracted RNA from PBMCs served as the source of the TCR library. Arm-PCR of CDR3 regions and iRepertoire HTBI primers were the basis on which TCR beta libraries were built. Each CDR3 protein gets one entry after TCRdb re-called the multiplex PCR reads with MiXCR. The sample consists of roughly 500,000 distinct CDR3 sequences, 12% of them appearing once. This same sample was also part of a study on T cells in Graves' hyperthyroidism and ophthalmopathy.

Here the sequenced sample was peripheral blood mononuclear cells (PBMCs), taken at new diagnosis, from a patient treated with antithyroid drugs. All receptors derive from a woman aged 30 to 39 with Graves disease.

This clonotype appeared many times. The chain joins TRBV6-5 to TRBJ2-5; 7 positions match TRBD1. The ends lost 4 bases at V and 8 bases at J; junction bases unmatched: 7. Germline loops: CDR1 MNHEY, CDR2 SVGAGI. The CDR3 consists of 13 residues. The CDR3 reads CASSWGQKSTQYF. CDR3 sequence (DNA): TGTGCCAGCAGTTGGGGACAGAAGAGCACCCAGTACTTC.

This clonotype was seen ten or more times. The chain links TRBV28 to TRBJ2-3, with 8 nucleotides matching TRBD2. In germline, CDR1 is MDHEN, CDR2 SYDVKM. The CDR3 is 18 amino acids. V dropped 2 bases and J dropped 5; count of bases not matched to a gene: 15. The CDR3 spells CASSLPPLGAGGGDTQYF. The CDR3 bases are TGTGCCAGCAGTTTACCCCCCCTCGGGGCGGGAGGTGGAGATACGCAGTATTTT.

The sample holds a few counts of this clonotype. The chain joins TRBV5-1 to TRBJ2-2, with D tentatively TRBD2 (6 bases). CDR3 length equals 15 residues. V lost 0 bases and J 5 bases, leaving 11 bases between the germline ends. The germline gives CDR1 SGHRS, CDR2 YFSETQ. CDR3 sequence (DNA): TGCGCCAGCAGCTTGGTCCCGGGAGCTACCGGGGAGCTGTTTTTT. This encodes CASSLVPGATGELFF.

A few counts support this clonotype. This chain uses TRBV20-1 with TRBJ1-6; 9 positions agree with TRBD1. From germline, CDR1 is DFQATT and CDR2 SNEGSKA (reference sequence). J gave up 8 bases and V 0 bases, and 5 bases lay outside the gene matches. This CDR3 is 15 amino acids long. CDR3 amino acids: CSAREATGGDSPLHF. The CDR3 DNA sequence: TGCAGTGCTAGAGAGGCAACAGGGGGCGATTCACCCCTCCACTTT.

This clonotype appeared many times. The chain uses TRBV11-2 and TRBJ1-1; no clear D gene. Trimming removed 2 bases at V and 4 bases at J, with 2 bases between. There are 11 residues in the CDR3. The V gene's germline CDR1 is SGHAT and CDR2 FQNNGV. The CDR3 coding sequence is TGTGCCAGCAGCTTAATCACTGAAGCTTTCTTT. As protein: CASSLITEAFF. The whole variable domain, filled in from reference TRBV11-2 and TRBJ1-1, reads EAGVAQSPRYKIIEKRQSVAFWCNPISGHATLYWYQQILGQGPKLLIQFQNNGVVDDSQLPKDRFSAERLKGVDSTLKIQPAKLEDSAVYLCASSLITEAFFGQGTRLTVV.

This chain uses TRBV4-1 with TRBJ1-2; TRBD1 might be the D (5 bases). The V gene lost 2 bases and the J gene lost 3 bases, with 13 bases spanning the gap. CDR1 MGHRA and CDR2 YSYEKL come from the germline V gene. This CDR3 region has 15 residues. The chain's CDR3 is CASSQLSSRDYGYTF. Written as DNA, the CDR3 is TGCGCCAGCAGCCAACTGAGTTCCAGGGACTATGGCTACACCTTC.

This clonotype was found many times. V gene TRBV2 combines with J gene TRBJ2-1; tentatively, D is TRBD2 (5 bases). V was trimmed by 7 bases and J by 4 bases, leaving 14 bases between them. This CDR3 spans 14 amino acids. Per the germline V gene, CDR1 is SNHLY and CDR2 is FYNNEI. DNA of the CDR3: TGTGCCAGCACGAGAGGGAACTCTTACAATGAGCAGTTCTTC. Encoded protein: CASTRGNSYNEQFF. Complete variable domain (other parts from reference TRBV2 and TRBJ2-1): EPEVTQTPSHQVTQMGQEVILRCVPISNHLYFYWYRQILGQKVEFLVSFYNNEISEKSEIFDDQFSVERPDGSNFTLKIRSTKLEDSAMYFCASTRGNSYNEQFFGPGTRLTVL.